This T cell receptor (beta chain) was identified during a study of cytomegalovirus exposure and HLA in healthy donors. For this clone: Its specificity is not known.

The germline V gene encodes CDR1 SGHVS and CDR2 FQNEAQ. The CDR3 spans 16 residues. V was pared by 5 bases and J by 5 bases, with 18 bases between. In the PCR, 60 Vbeta and 13 Jbeta primers were used. Only in-frame clones appear in the TCRdb table, and some are missing; sequencing was by immunoSEQ multiplex PCR. The table includes about 160,000 clones, 77% detected once. Study conclusions and caveats: A later analysis linked 16,951 TCR beta sequences to HLA alleles at 0.05 false discovery rate.

The chain recombines TRBV7-8 with TRBJ2-2; D possibly corresponds to TRBD2 (5 bases). This sequence originates from a woman aged 25 to 45 in good health and CMV-seronegative. Sequenced: PBMCs. CDR3 amino acids: CASSRGGRFRTGELFF. The CDR3 DNA is TGTGCCAGCAGCCGGGGTGGACGGTTCAGAACCGGGGAGCTGTTTTTT.